Given below is one TCR beta chain in context. Its specificity is not known. This specimen comes from a study of vaccination and CD4 T cells after COVID-19. Study-wide findings and caveats: In convalescent patients, a median about 88% of post-vaccine SARS-CoV-2-reactive clones appeared only after vaccination. Median SARS-CoV-2-reactive clonotype numbers went from roughly 22 to 38; this increase was not significant.

Trimming took off 3 bases at V and 6 bases at J, with 17 bases between the two ends. The CDR3 sequence is 16 residues long. CDR1 is MNHEY, CDR2 SMNVEV, per germline (reference sequence). The Oncomine TCR Beta short-read assay was what sequenced the DNA obtained from cultured CD4+ T cells. TCRdb re-analysed the PCR reads in MiXCR, keeping a single row per CDR3 protein. The table has almost 25,000 distinct CDR3 sequences, less than 70% seen once. The treatment denotes: roughly 10-day PBMC culture with coronavirus spike peptide pools or control peptides (ViraFEST assay). Sequenced input: CD4+ T cells from blood, cultured in vitro. The V gene is TRBV27, the J gene TRBJ2-2; D is possibly TRBD2 (6 bases). This clonotype originated in a human donor who had recovered from COVID-19. The CDR3 nucleotides read TGTGCCAGCAGTTTTGGTTCTGGGTCGGGAGCCGGGGAGCTGTTTTTT. Encoded protein: CASSFGSGSGAGELFF.